This entry lists 23 T cell receptor beta chains sequenced from one sample in a study of shared clonotypes between healthy human individuals. Produced via immunoSEQ multiplex PCR; TCRdb's table is partial and in-frame only. This sample has more than 400,000 clones, with approximately 82% found just once. The sequenced sample was PBMCs. These receptors originate from a woman aged 40 to 50 in good health. Some clones in this sample may be carry-over from other donors' samples.

This clone was observed a handful of times. This sequence joins TRBV29-1 and TRBJ1-1, with D possibly TRBD1 on 6 matching bases. CDR1 and CDR2 (germline): SQVTM, ANQGSEA. CDR3 length: 13 residues. The germline V and J ends were trimmed by 7 bases and 1 base, with 13 bases remaining between them. This chain's CDR3 is CSGGGQSNTEAFF. The CDR3 bases are TGCAGCGGGGGAGGACAGTCGAACACTGAAGCTTTCTTT.

The rearrangement uses TRBV19 and TRBJ1-5; D remains ambiguous. Trimming took off 0 bases at V and 7 bases at J, with 13 bases between the two ends. Per the germline V gene, CDR1 is LNHDA and CDR2 is SQIVND (reference sequence). This CDR3 has 15 residues. CDR3 amino acids: CASSIEGYGRQPQHF. DNA of the CDR3: TGTGCCAGTAGTATAGAGGGGTACGGCAGGCAGCCCCAGCATTTT.

About this clone itself: A far larger clone differs by one base, so this is likely a read error. This sequence joins TRBV30 and TRBJ2-2, with 10 nucleotides matching TRBD2. Per the germline V gene, CDR1 is GTSNPN and CDR2 is SVGIG (reference sequence). CDR3 length equals 15 residues. V lost 2 bases and J lost 9; bases outside the gene matches: 9. CDR3 in DNA: TGTGCCTGGAGTAGCGGGAGGGCCTCAGTCAGGGAGCTGTTTTTT. It specifies CAWSSGRASVRELFF.

The chain employs TRBV27 and TRBJ2-1; D gene uncertain. Germline values: CDR1 MNHEY, CDR2 SMNVEV (reference sequence). The CDR3 runs to 16 residues. The V end was cut by 4 bases, the J end by 1 base, with 14 bases between. CDR3 sequence: CASSSHGSQSYNEQFF. The CDR3 nucleotides read TGTGCCAGCAGTTCCCACGGCAGTCAATCCTACAATGAGCAGTTCTTC.

This sequence joins TRBV10-1 and TRBJ2-7; tentatively, D is TRBD1 (5 bases). CDR3 size: 13 residues. V was trimmed by 5 bases and J by 6 bases, leaving 14 bases between them. Looked up from germline, CDR1 is WNHNN and CDR2 is SYGVQD (reference sequence). Here the CDR3 DNA reads TGCGCCAGCAGTCAGGGTGGGCTCGGCGAGCAGTACTTC. Translation gives CASSQGGLGEQYF.

This chain links TRBV18 with TRBJ2-2; TRBD2 matches 7 bases. The germline gives CDR1 KGHSH, CDR2 LQKENI. Trimming took 0 bases from V and 5 from J; bases not matched to a gene: 9. The CDR3 length is 17 residues. CDR3 sequence reads: CASSPPTGGSRTGELFF. The CDR3 DNA follows: TGTGCCAGCTCACCACCGACGGGGGGAAGCAGGACCGGGGAGCTGTTTTTT.

This chain joins TRBV11-2 and TRBJ2-1, with TRBD1 identical over 11 bases. The length of the CDR3 is 16 residues. The germline V gene encodes CDR1 SGHAT and CDR2 FQNNGV. Trimming cost V 1 base and J 7 bases; bases outside gene matches: 6. The CDR3 reads CASSLGADRGPNEQFF. The DNA of the CDR3 is TGTGCCAGCAGCTTAGGCGCGGACAGGGGGCCAAATGAGCAGTTCTTC.

The rearrangement joins TRBV6-6 to TRBJ2-1; D call uncertain. CDR3 size: 16 residues. From germline, CDR1 is MNHNY and CDR2 SVGAGI (reference sequence). Between the trimmed V and J ends, which lost 2 bases and 0 bases, there was a span of 11 bases. In DNA form, the CDR3 reads TGTGCCAGCAGTTACCTTGCGGCGGCCTCCTACAATGAGCAGTTCTTC. This encodes CASSYLAAASYNEQFF.

The rearrangement uses TRBV19 and TRBJ2-6; the D gene is possibly TRBD2 (5 bases). Trimming cost V 3 bases and J 2 bases, with 14 bases left between them. CDR1 and CDR2 (germline): LNHDA, SQIVND (reference sequence). CDR3 length: 17 residues. The CDR3 DNA is TGTGCCAGTAGTATCGGGGTAAAGAGGGCTGGGGCCAACGTCCTGACTTTC. It translates to CASSIGVKRAGANVLTF.

The rearrangement joins TRBV10-2 to TRBJ2-7; 13 nucleotides line up with TRBD2. The germline V gene encodes CDR1 WSHSY and CDR2 SAAADI. The CDR3 consists of 16 residues. Losses at the gene ends were 6 bases for V and 2 bases for J; bases not matched to a gene: 7. As DNA, the CDR3 is TGCGCCAGCAGAAATCAGGGACTAGCGGGGACCTACGAGCAGTACTTC. Protein product: CASRNQGLAGTYEQYF.

This clone was seen a few times. The chain combines TRBV28 with TRBJ1-2; D is unclear. CDR1 and CDR2 (germline): MDHEN, SYDVKM. V was trimmed by 6 bases and J by 0 bases, leaving 8 bases between them. The CDR3 runs 13 residues. CDR3 coding DNA: TGTGCCAGCAGCCCGGCTCCTAACTATGGCTACACCTTC. It yields the protein CASSPAPNYGYTF.

The V and J genes are TRBV7-9 and TRBJ1-2; D gene unclear. The V gene lost 2 bases and the J gene lost 1 base, with 8 bases spanning the gap. The CDR3 has 14 amino acids. CDR1 and CDR2 from the germline V gene are SEHNR and FQNEAQ (reference sequence). CDR3 in DNA: TGTGCCAGCAGCTTATCGAGAGATAACTATGGCTACACCTTC. As protein: CASSLSRDNYGYTF.

The chain links TRBV4-2 to TRBJ2-7; 16 bases line up with TRBD2. This CDR3 is built from 17 residues. Germline trimming cut 1 base from V and 4 bases from J; bases unmatched to any gene: 4. The germline gives CDR1 LGHNA, CDR2 YNFKEQ. CDR3 loop: CASSQVLGLAGGYEQYF. The CDR3 coding sequence is TGTGCCAGCAGCCAAGTGTTGGGACTAGCGGGAGGGTACGAGCAGTACTTC.

This clone was seen once. The chain employs TRBV5-1 and TRBJ2-3; 7 bases are shared with TRBD2. Germline V gives CDR1 SGHRS, CDR2 YFSETQ. V lost 0 bases, J lost 2 bases, and 12 bases stayed unmatched. The CDR3 sequence is 18 residues long. CDR3 bases: TGCGCCAGCAGCTTGGCCGTGGCTAGCGGCATCTACACAGATACGCAGTATTTT. This encodes CASSLAVASGIYTDTQYF.

This clone has more than one count but fewer than ten. V gene TRBV23-1 combines with J gene TRBJ2-1, with TRBD1 as a possible D gene (6 bases). TRBV23-1 is filed as an ORF, its function uncertain. The CDR3 length is 16 residues. V lost 10 bases, J lost 0 bases, and 19 bases lay in between. The CDR3 loop reads CATNIPRGRSYNEQFF. CDR3 coding DNA: TGCGCCACCAACATTCCCAGGGGCCGCTCCTACAATGAGCAGTTCTTC.

The V gene is TRBV28, the J gene TRBJ1-2; tentative D call: TRBD1 (5 bases). The CDR3 totals 12 residues. V was clipped by 7 bases and J by 3 bases, with 9 bases between them. Germline V gene sequence: CDR1 MDHEN, CDR2 SYDVKM. CDR3 DNA: TGTGCCAGCATGGACATGGACTATGGCTACACCTTC. This sequence encodes CASMDMDYGYTF.

This clone occurred once. The chain combines TRBV29-1 with TRBJ2-2; no clear D. Germline CDR1 and CDR2: SQVTM and ANQGSEA. V lost 4 bases, J lost 7 bases, and 13 bases lay in between. CDR3 length: 13 residues. For the CDR3, the DNA is TGCAGCGTTGCGTTTCTACCCGACGGGGAGCTGTTTTTT. Translation gives CSVAFLPDGELFF.

J is TRBJ1-1 and V is TRBV5-6; D perhaps matches TRBD1 (6 bases). V was shortened by 1 base and J by 7 bases, with 14 bases between the two germline ends. This CDR3 contains 14 residues. CDR1 is SGHDT, CDR2 YYEEEE, per germline. The CDR3 DNA sequence: TGTGCCAGCAGCTTGAGGAGAAGGGGGAGTGAAGCTTTCTTT. It specifies CASSLRRRGSEAFF.

The chain joins TRBV27 to TRBJ2-7, with D unclear. Trimming removed 3 bases from V and 3 bases from J, with 9 bases in between. CDR3 length: 13 residues. Per the germline V gene, CDR1 is MNHEY and CDR2 is SMNVEV (reference sequence). The CDR3 sequence is CASSFGQFYEQYF. CDR3 nucleotides: TGTGCCAGCAGTTTTGGGCAGTTCTACGAGCAGTACTTC.

In its sample, this clone was seen a few times. The chain uses TRBV7-2 and TRBJ2-7; 10 nucleotides match TRBD1. Losses at the gene ends were 2 bases for V and 5 bases for J; bases not matched to a gene: 9. The CDR3 contains 16 residues. The V gene's germline CDR1 is SGHTA and CDR2 FQGNSA. The CDR3 sequence: CASSLFGTGVDHEQYF. The CDR3 DNA reads as TGTGCCAGCAGCTTATTCGGGACAGGGGTTGACCACGAGCAGTACTTC.

This clone appeared many times. J is TRBJ2-2 and V is TRBV14, with D hard to call. Trimming took 1 base from V and 4 from J, leaving 13 bases between them. CDR3 length equals 16 residues. In germline, CDR1 is SGHDN, CDR2 FVKESK. Here the CDR3 reads CASSQASSLATGELFF. In DNA, the CDR3 is TGTGCCAGCAGCCAAGCGAGTTCCTTGGCCACCGGGGAGCTGTTTTTT.

This clone is a singleton in its sample. The rearrangement uses TRBV25-1 and TRBJ2-7; D gene ambiguous. Germline V gives CDR1 MGHDK, CDR2 SYGVNS. V lost 1 base and J lost 2, with 12 bases in between. This CDR3 comprises 15 residues. The CDR3 bases are TGTGCCAGCAGTGAATGGCCTGGATCCCCCTACGAGCAGTACTTC. Translation gives CASSEWPGSPYEQYF.

The chain recombines TRBV5-1 with TRBJ1-5, with 8 bases matching TRBD1. Germline loops: CDR1 SGHRS, CDR2 YFSETQ. The CDR3 is 19 residues long. With 6 bases clipped from V and 6 bases from J, the junction kept 23 bases outside the gene matches. The CDR3 DNA is TGCGCCAGCATCCCCGTCCCCTACACCGCCGACAGGGGCGGTCAGCCCCAGCATTTT. Translation gives CASIPVPYTADRGGQPQHF.